A selection of T cell receptor beta chains follows, all from one sample in a study of blood T cell repertoires in COVID-19. Profiled with immunoSEQ multiplex PCR; TCRdb holds only in-frame clones, not every one. The sample records just over 150,000 clones, more than 85% being singletons. The sequencing input was peripheral blood. The receptors shown here come from a woman in her seventies with acute or convalescent COVID-19. Both conserved end residues are trimmed from each CDR3. The D gene is left open where the match is weak.

D gene,V gene,CDR3 protein
TRBD1,TRBV2,ASTKGGQGGNTIY
.,TRBV7-2,ASSFAASSYEQY
TRBD1,TRBV6-1,ASSEFAGGADTQY
.,TRBV7-2,ASSLGGPNNSPLH
.,TRBV19,ASSVRNTGNQQPQH
.,TRBV4-1,ASRPPSAGANVLT
.,TRBV3-1/TRBV3-2,ASSQDPGGRSVNTIY
TRBD1,TRBV24-1,ATSECDRVPSPLH
TRBD1,TRBV5-1,ASSGGTGGYGYT
.,TRBV18,ASSPIGGQPQH
.,TRBV24-1,ATSDSTYNSPLH
.,TRBV4-1,ASSQDLSRDTIY
.,TRBV3-1/TRBV3-2,ASSQDRGASSTDTQY
.,TRBV24-1,ATSAGSPHPGELF
.,TRBV28,ASSFGGRGASNQPQH
.,TRBV12-5,ASGLVQVADTQY
TRBD1,TRBV2,ASRAGGPGELF
TRBD2,TRBV7-2,ASSLFSGGDRKQY
.,TRBV5-4,ASSLSYTNYGYT
TRBD1,TRBV5-6,ASSTGQVLFNYGYT
.,TRBV4-1,ASSQGQRGSPGLYGYT
.,TRBV13,ASSLEGDGEKLF
.,TRBV5-8,ASSLGQGSYNEQF
TRBD2,TRBV4-1,ASSQDVSGGAVFNIQY
.,TRBV6-4,ASSDSNTDTQY
TRBD1,TRBV7-2,ASSLGGTGRNEKLF
.,TRBV5-6,ASSLAGRGRTDTQY
.,TRBV24-1,ATSPLGGTRDEQF
TRBD1,TRBV29-1,SVVRGPLSGELF
.,TRBV6-6,ASSLLMGSLMNTEAF
.,TRBV7-9,ASSLIGGTNTGELF
.,TRBV7-9,ASSAKQGSNSPLH
.,TRBV5-4,ASTGLLNTEAF
TRBD1,TRBV16,ASSRPRDRASTDTQY
TRBD2,TRBV11-3,ASSSGLASETQY
.,TRBV9,ASSVEGEPRNEQF
TRBD2,TRBV5-6,ASSWGLAGTYNEQF
TRBD1,TRBV7-9,ASSTRTGAYEQY
.,TRBV18,ASSPLEGSAF
TRBD1,TRBV5-1,ASSLTTGTASGNTIY
TRBD1,TRBV5-1,ASSLEGAPSPLH
TRBD2,TRBV4-1,ASSQRGTSMETQY
.,TRBV18,ASSPQHEEKLF
TRBD1,TRBV5-1,ASSLTGDHSPLH
TRBD2,TRBV9,ASSIQGFGGARNEQF
TRBD1,TRBV12-3/TRBV12-4,ASRRGTANEQF
.,TRBV28,ASSLWGAGVSGANVLT
.,TRBV18,ASSPLGGGLGEKLF
TRBD1,TRBV6-5,ASSYLDRDQQETQY
.,TRBV5-6,ASSSRPPKDAQLSYGYT
.,TRBV19,ASSPGATYEQY
.,TRBV9,ASSVGLTGPNEQF
TRBD1,TRBV7-6,ASSLRGGEADTQY
TRBD1,TRBV19,ASSPKGLRTGSNYGYT
TRBD2,TRBV3-1/TRBV3-2,ASSQPGLAGRGTQY
TRBD1,TRBV18,ASSRFWDSTPTSETQY
.,TRBV7-6,ASSLAEGSYGYT
.,TRBV27,ASSLSPSGPQH
.,TRBV28,ASSTMNTGELF
.,TRBV7-8,ASSLGRQGLSYEQY